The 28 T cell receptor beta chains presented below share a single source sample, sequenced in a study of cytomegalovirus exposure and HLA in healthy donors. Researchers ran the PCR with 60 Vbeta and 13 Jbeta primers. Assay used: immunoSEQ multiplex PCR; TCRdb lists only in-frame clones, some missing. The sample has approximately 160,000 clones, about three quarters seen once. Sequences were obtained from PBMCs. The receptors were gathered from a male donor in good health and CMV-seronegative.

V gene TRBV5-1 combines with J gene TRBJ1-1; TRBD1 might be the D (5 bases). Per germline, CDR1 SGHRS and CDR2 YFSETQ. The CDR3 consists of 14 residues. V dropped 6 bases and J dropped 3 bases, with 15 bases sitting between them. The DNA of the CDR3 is TGCGCCAGCAAATGGGTCCCGGGGGACACTGAAGCTTTCTTT. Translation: CASKWVPGDTEAFF. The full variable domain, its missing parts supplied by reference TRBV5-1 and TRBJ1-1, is KAGVTQTPRYLIKTRGQQVTLSCSPISGHRSVSWYQQTPGQGLQFLFEYFSETQRNKGNFPGRFSGRQFSNSRSEMNVSTLELGDSALYLCASKWVPGDTEAFFGQGTRLTVV.

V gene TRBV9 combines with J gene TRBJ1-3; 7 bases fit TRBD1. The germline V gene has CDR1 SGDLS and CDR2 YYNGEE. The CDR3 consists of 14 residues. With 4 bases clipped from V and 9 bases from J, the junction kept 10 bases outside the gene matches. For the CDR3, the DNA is TGTGCCAGCAGCTTAACAGGGGAACGCTCCACCATATATTTT. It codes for CASSLTGERSTIYF.

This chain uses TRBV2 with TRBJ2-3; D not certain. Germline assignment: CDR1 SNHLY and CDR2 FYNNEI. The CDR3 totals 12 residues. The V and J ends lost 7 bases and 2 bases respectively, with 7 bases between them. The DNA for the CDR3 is TGTGCCAGCAACTCCTTCACAGATACGCAGTATTTT. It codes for CASNSFTDTQYF.

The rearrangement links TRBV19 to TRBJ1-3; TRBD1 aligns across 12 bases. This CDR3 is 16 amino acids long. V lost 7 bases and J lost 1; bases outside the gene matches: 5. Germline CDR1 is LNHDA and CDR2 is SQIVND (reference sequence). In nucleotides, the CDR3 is TGTGCCAGTACCAGGGACAGGGGGCCGTCTGGAAACACCATATATTTT. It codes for CASTRDRGPSGNTIYF.

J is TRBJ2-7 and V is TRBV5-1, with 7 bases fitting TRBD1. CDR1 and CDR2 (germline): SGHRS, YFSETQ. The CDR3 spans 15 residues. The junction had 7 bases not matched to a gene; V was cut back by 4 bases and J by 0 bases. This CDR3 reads CASSRDSLSSYEQYF. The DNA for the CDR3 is TGCGCCAGCAGCAGGGACAGCCTTAGCTCCTACGAGCAGTACTTC.

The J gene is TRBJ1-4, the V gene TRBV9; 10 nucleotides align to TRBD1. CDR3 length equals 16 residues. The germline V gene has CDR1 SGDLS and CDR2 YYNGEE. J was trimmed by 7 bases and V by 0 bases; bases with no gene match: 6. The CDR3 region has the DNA TGTGCCAGCAGCGTAGCATCGACAGGGGGCTCTGAAAAACTGTTTTTT. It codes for CASSVASTGGSEKLFF.

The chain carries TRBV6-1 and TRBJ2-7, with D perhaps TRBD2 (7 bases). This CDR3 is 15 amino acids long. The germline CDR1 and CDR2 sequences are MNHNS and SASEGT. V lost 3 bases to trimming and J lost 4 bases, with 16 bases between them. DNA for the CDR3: TGTGCCAGCAGTGACCCACGGGGAGGGGGGTACGAGCAGTACTTC. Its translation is CASSDPRGGGYEQYF.

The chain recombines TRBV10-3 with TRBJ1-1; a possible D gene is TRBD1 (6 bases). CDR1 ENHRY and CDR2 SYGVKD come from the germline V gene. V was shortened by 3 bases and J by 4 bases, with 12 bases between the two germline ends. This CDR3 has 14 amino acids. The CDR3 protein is CAISENRVGTEAFF. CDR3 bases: TGTGCCATCAGTGAAAACAGGGTCGGCACTGAAGCTTTCTTT.

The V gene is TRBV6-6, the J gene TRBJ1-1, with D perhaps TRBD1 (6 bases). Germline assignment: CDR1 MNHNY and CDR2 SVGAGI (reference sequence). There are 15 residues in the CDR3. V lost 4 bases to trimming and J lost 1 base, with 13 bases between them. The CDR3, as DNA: TGTGCCAGCAGTTCGAAGGGGGTAAGGAACACTGAAGCTTTCTTT. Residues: CASSSKGVRNTEAFF.

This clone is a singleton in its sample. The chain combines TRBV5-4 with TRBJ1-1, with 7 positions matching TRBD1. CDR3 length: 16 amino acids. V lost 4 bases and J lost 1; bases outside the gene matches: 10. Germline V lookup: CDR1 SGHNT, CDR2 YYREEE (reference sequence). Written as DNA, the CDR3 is TGTGCCAGCAGCGTGCTACAGGGGCTGGGGAACACTGAAGCTTTCTTT. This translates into CASSVLQGLGNTEAFF.

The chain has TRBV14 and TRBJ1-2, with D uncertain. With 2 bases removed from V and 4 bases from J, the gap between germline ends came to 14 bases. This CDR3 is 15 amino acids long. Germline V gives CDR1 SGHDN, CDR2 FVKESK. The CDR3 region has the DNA TGTGCCAGCAGCCAAATTCACAGTTTCAGCTATGGCTACACCTTC. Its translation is CASSQIHSFSYGYTF.

Here the CDR3 DNA reads TGCGCCAGCAGCCAAGTGGAGGGGCCGAAAAACATTCAGTACTTC. As protein: CASSQVEGPKNIQYF. The chain couples TRBV4-3 to TRBJ2-4; tentatively, D is TRBD2 (6 bases). Trimming pared 1 base from V and 4 bases from J, leaving 11 bases between. CDR3 length equals 15 residues. Germline CDR1 and CDR2: LGHNA and YSLEER.

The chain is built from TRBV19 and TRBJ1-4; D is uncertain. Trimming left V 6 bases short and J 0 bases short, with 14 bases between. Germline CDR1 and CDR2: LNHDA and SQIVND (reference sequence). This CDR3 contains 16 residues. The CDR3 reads CASRATQTSTNEKLFF. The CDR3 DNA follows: TGTGCCAGTAGAGCAACACAGACCTCAACTAATGAAAAACTGTTTTTT. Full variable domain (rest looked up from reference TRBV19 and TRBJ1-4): DGGITQSPKYLFRKEGQNVTLSCEQNLNHDAMYWYRQDPGQGLRLIYYSQIVNDFQKGDIAEGYSVSREKKESFPLTVTSAQKNPTAFYLCASRATQTSTNEKLFFGSGTQLSVL.

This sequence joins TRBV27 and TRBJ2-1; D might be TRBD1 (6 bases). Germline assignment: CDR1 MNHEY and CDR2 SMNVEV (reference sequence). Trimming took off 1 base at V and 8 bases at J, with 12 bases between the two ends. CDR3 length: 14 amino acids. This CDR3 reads CASSLWPGAHEQFF. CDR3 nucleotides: TGTGCCAGCAGTTTATGGCCAGGGGCTCATGAGCAGTTCTTC.

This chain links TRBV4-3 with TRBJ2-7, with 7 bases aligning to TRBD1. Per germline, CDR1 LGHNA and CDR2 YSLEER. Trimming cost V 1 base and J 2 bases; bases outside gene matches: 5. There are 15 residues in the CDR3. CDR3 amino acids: CASSQVGQAPYEQYF. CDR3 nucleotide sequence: TGCGCCAGCAGCCAAGTTGGACAGGCCCCCTACGAGCAGTACTTC.

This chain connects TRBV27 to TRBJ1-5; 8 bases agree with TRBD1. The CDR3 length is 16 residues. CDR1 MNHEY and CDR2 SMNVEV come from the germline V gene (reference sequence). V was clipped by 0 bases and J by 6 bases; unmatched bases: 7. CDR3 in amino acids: CASSLSPGGAGQPQHF. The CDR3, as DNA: TGTGCCAGCAGTTTATCGCCAGGGGGCGCCGGTCAGCCCCAGCATTTT.

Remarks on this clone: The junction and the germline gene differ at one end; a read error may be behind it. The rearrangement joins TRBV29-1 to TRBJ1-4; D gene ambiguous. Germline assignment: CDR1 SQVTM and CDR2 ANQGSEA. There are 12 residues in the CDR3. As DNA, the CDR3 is TGCAGCGTTGAAGATAGAGCGGCACCCATGGTGTTT. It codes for CSVEDRAAPMVF. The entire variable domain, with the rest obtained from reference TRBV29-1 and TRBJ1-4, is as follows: SAVISQKPSRDICQRGTSLTIQCQVDSQVTMMFWYRQQPGQSLTLIATANQGSEATYESGFVIDKFPISRPNLTFSTLTVSNMSPEDSSIYLCSVEDRAAPMVFGSGTQLSVL.

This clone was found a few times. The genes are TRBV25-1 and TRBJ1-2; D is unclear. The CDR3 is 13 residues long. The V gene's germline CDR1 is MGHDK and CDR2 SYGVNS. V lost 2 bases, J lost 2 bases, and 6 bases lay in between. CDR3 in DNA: TGTGCCAGCAGTGAACCCGGGAACTATGGCTACACCTTC. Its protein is CASSEPGNYGYTF.

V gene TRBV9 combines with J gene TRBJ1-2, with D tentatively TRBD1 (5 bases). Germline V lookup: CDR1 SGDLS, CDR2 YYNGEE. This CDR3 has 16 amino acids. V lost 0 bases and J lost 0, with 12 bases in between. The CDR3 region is CASSVGHRPANYGYTF. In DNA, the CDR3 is TGTGCCAGCAGCGTAGGCCACAGGCCCGCTAACTATGGCTACACCTTC.

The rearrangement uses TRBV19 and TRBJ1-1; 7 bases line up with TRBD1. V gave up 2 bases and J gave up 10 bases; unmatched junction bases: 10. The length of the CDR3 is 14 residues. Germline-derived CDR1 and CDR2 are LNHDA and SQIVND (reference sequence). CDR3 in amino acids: CASSISGGLAPAFF. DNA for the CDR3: TGTGCCAGTAGTATATCAGGGGGTTTGGCCCCAGCTTTCTTT.

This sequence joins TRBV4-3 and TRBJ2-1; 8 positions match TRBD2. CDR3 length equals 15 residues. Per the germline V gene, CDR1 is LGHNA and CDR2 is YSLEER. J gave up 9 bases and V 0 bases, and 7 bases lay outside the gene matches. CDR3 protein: CASSQDGSGAGEQFF. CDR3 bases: TGCGCCAGCAGCCAAGATGGTAGCGGGGCCGGTGAGCAGTTCTTC.

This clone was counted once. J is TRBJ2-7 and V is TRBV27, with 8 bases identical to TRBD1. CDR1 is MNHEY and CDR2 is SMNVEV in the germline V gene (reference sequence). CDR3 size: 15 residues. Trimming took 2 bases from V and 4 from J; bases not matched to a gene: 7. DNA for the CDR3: TGTGCCAGCAGTTTAAAGGCAGGGGGCGTGTACGAGCAGTACTTC. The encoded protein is CASSLKAGGVYEQYF.

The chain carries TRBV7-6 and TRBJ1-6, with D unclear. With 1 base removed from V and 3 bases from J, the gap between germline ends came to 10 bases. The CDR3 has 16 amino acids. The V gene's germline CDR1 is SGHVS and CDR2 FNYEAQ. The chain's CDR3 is CASSLDLGVYNSPLHF. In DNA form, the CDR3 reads TGTGCCAGCAGCTTAGACTTGGGAGTCTATAATTCACCCCTCCACTTT.

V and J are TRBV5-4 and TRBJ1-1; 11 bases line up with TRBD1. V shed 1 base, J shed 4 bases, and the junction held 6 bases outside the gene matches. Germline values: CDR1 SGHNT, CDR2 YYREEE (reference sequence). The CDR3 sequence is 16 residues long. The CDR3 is CASSLNYGTGGTEAFF. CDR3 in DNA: TGTGCCAGCAGCTTGAATTACGGGACAGGGGGCACTGAAGCTTTCTTT.

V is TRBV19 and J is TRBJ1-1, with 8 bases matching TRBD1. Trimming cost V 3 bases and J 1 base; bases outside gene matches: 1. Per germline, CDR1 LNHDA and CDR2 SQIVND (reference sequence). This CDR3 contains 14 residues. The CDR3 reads CASSIGTGNTEAFF. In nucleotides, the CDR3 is TGTGCCAGTAGTATCGGGACAGGGAACACTGAAGCTTTCTTT. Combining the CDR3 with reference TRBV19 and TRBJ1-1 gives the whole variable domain DGGITQSPKYLFRKEGQNVTLSCEQNLNHDAMYWYRQDPGQGLRLIYYSQIVNDFQKGDIAEGYSVSREKKESFPLTVTSAQKNPTAFYLCASSIGTGNTEAFFGQGTRLTVV.

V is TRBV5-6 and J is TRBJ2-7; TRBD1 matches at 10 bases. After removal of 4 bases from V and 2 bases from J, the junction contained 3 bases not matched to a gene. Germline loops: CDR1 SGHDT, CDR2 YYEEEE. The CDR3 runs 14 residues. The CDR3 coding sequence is TGTGCCAGCAGCGACGGGACAGGGGCCTACGAGCAGTACTTC. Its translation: CASSDGTGAYEQYF.

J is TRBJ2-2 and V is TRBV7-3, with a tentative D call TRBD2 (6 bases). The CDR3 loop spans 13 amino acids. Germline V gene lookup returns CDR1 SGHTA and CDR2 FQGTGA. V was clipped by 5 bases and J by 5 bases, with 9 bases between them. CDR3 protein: CASSPRGTGELFF. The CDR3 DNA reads TGTGCCAGCAGCCCACGGGGGACCGGGGAGCTGTTTTTT.

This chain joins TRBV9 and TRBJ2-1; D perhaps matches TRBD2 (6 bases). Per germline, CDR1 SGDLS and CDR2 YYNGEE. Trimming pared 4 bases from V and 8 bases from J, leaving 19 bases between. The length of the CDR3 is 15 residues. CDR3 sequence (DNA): TGTGCCAGCAGCTTAGGACCCGGGAGCCGCGATGAGCAGTTCTTC. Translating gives CASSLGPGSRDEQFF.